The 2 T cell receptor beta chains below all came from one sample that was sequenced in a study of cytomegalovirus exposure and HLA in healthy donors. PCR amplification relied on 60 Vbeta primers (plus 13 Jbeta primers). Method: immunoSEQ multiplex PCR; TCRdb's copy keeps in-frame clones and lacks some. The sample contains roughly 180,000 clones, under 85% of which appear only once. The sample comprised PBMCs. Every receptor here comes from a male donor in good health and CMV-seronegative.

The rearrangement uses TRBV4-1 and TRBJ1-5; D ambiguous. Germline V gene sequence: CDR1 MGHRA, CDR2 YSYEKL. Trimming cost V 6 bases and J 5 bases, with 14 bases left between them. The CDR3 loop spans 14 amino acids. The CDR3 DNA reads TGCGCCAGCAGTGAGAGCCAGGATGATCAGCCCCAGCATTTT. Its protein product is CASSESQDDQPQHF.

A single count supports this clone. The V gene is TRBV30, the J gene TRBJ1-3; no clear D. The length of the CDR3 is 13 residues. V shed 1 base and J shed 2 bases, with 6 bases lying between them. Per germline, CDR1 GTSNPN and CDR2 SVGIG (reference sequence). DNA for the CDR3: TGTGCCTGGAGTGGTTCTACTGGAAACACCATATATTTT. Translating it yields CAWSGSTGNTIYF.